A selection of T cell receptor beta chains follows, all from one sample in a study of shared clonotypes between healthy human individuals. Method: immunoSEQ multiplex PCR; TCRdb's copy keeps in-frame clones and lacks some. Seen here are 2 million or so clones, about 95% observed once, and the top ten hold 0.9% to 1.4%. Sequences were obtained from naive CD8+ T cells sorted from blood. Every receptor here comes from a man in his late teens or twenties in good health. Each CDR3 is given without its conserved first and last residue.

cdr3_aa: ASSVGGRDLEAF
v_call: TRBV9

cdr3_aa: ASITQGVSSYEQY
v_call: TRBV6-1

cdr3_aa: ASSPFAGGVNEQF
v_call: TRBV7-9

cdr3_aa: AAQTDREGTYGYT
v_call: TRBV6-5

cdr3_aa: ASSWTGTNYGYT
v_call: TRBV27

cdr3_aa: ASSSTGTDNSPLH
v_call: TRBV6-5

cdr3_aa: ASLGQGLYEQY
v_call: TRBV6-1

cdr3_aa: AWSSSGTSGGHEQY
v_call: TRBV30

cdr3_aa: ASSPRQGAIYGYT
v_call: TRBV19

cdr3_aa: ASSLVQGGFTGELF
v_call: TRBV7-6

cdr3_aa: ASRIVGQAEQETQY
v_call: TRBV2

cdr3_aa: ASSDDRIGDTQY
v_call: TRBV10-1

cdr3_aa: ASSSYPGDTEAF
v_call: TRBV5-1

cdr3_aa: SVEDLDSRPAEQY
v_call: TRBV29-1

cdr3_aa: ASSPGLAGLTDTQY
v_call: TRBV5-5

cdr3_aa: ASSSVLLAGVNEQF
v_call: TRBV4-3

cdr3_aa: ASSYSSDPYEQY
v_call: TRBV6-5

cdr3_aa: ASSIYNSPLH
v_call: TRBV7-9

cdr3_aa: ASSRAGDSLETQY
v_call: TRBV6-5

cdr3_aa: ASSPSRTYEQY
v_call: TRBV28

cdr3_aa: ASSEPGAGGGTDTQY
v_call: TRBV2

cdr3_aa: ASSAGTSGQETQY
v_call: TRBV9

cdr3_aa: AAGGDLELF
v_call: TRBV19

cdr3_aa: ASSEWLRGGNQPQH
v_call: TRBV10-2

cdr3_aa: ASSPTLDRVGTGELF
v_call: TRBV13

cdr3_aa: ASSLYPSSYEQY
v_call: TRBV7-2

cdr3_aa: ASSEEYQETQY
v_call: TRBV2

cdr3_aa: ASSASEVGVETQY
v_call: TRBV7-9

cdr3_aa: ASSFRPGSPSYEQY
v_call: TRBV28

cdr3_aa: ASSFRPGSSYNEQF
v_call: TRBV13

cdr3_aa: AISESAGRGSPLH
v_call: TRBV10-3

cdr3_aa: ASSGGRYNEKLF
v_call: TRBV27

cdr3_aa: ASSFGENYEQY
v_call: TRBV5-4

cdr3_aa: ASSLETWGIIPEAF
v_call: TRBV11-2